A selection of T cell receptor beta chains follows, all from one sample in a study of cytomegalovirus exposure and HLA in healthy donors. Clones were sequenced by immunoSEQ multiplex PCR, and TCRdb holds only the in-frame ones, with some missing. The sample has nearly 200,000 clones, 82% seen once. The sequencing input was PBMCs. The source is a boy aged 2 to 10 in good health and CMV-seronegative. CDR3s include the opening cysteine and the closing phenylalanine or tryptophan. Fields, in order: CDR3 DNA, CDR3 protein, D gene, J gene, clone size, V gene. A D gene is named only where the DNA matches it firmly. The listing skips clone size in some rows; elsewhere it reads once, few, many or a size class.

TGCGCCAGCAGTGACAGCTCCTATAATTCACCCCTCCACTTT,CASSDSSYNSPLHF,.,TRBJ1-6,.,TRBV10-2
TGCGCCAGCAGTGACAGGGCAGGAAACACCATATATTTT,CASSDRAGNTIYF,TRBD1,TRBJ1-3,.,TRBV5-1
TGTGCCAGCAGTTTAGCAGTCGACACAGATACGCAGTATTTT,CASSLAVDTDTQYF,.,TRBJ2-3,.,TRBV6-5
TGTGCCAGCACCAACACAGGGGGGAGCTATGGCTACACCTTC,CASTNTGGSYGYTF,.,TRBJ1-2,.,TRBV21-1
TGTGCCACACTAGGCGGGGCAGAGGAACACTATGGCTACACCTTC,CATLGGAEEHYGYTF,.,TRBJ1-2,.,TRBV6-5
TGCAGCGTTGACTTCGCCGCAGCTAGGGAGACCCAGTACTTC,CSVDFAAARETQYF,.,TRBJ2-5,.,TRBV29-1
TGTGCCAGCAGTTGGGGGACAGGTTCTAACTATGGCTACACCTTC,CASSWGTGSNYGYTF,TRBD1,TRBJ1-2,.,TRBV6-9
TGTGCCAGCAACTATAGGGGGACAGGGGATTCGCCCCTCCACTTT,CASNYRGTGDSPLHF,TRBD1,TRBJ1-6,.,TRBV7-2
TGTGCCAGCAGTGACTCGAAGGCCCGGGGGGCCGAAGAGACCCAGTACTTC,CASSDSKARGAEETQYF,.,TRBJ2-5,once,TRBV6-4
TGTGCCAGTAGTATGGGGGACAGGAACACTGAAGCTTTCTTT,CASSMGDRNTEAFF,TRBD1,TRBJ1-1,.,TRBV19
TGTGCCAGCAGCACCGGGGGGACCTACGAGCAGTACTTC,CASSTGGTYEQYF,TRBD2,TRBJ2-7,few,TRBV11-2
TGTGCCAGCAGCGGCCACGGAGTCTATGAGAGTTATGGCTACACCTTC,CASSGHGVYESYGYTF,.,TRBJ1-2,.,TRBV7-9
TGCGCCAGCAGTGGCCGGGGAGGGGAGACCCAGTACTTC,CASSGRGGETQYF,TRBD2,TRBJ2-5,.,TRBV23-1
TGTGCCAGCAGCGCGTATACAGGGGGGACCTATGGCTACACCTTC,CASSAYTGGTYGYTF,TRBD1,TRBJ1-2,.,TRBV9
TGTGCCAGCAGTCCCCAACAGGGGCGGGGGGCCAACGTCCTGACTTTC,CASSPQQGRGANVLTF,TRBD1,TRBJ2-6,.,TRBV28
TGTGCCAGCAGCTTAGCGGGTACTAATGAGCAGTTCTTC,CASSLAGTNEQFF,.,TRBJ2-1,.,TRBV7-3
TGTGCCAGCAGTTACAAAGGACAGGGTCCCAAGACCCAGTACTTC,CASSYKGQGPKTQYF,TRBD1,TRBJ2-5,once,TRBV6-5
TGCGCCAGCAGCCTAAATGAAAAACTGTTTTTT,CASSLNEKLFF,.,TRBJ1-4,.,TRBV4-1
TGTGCCAGCAGGAAGGGGGATGAGCAGTTCTTC,CASRKGDEQFF,.,TRBJ2-1,.,TRBV2
TGCGCCAGCAGCTTGGGAGGGGGAGCGAACACCGGGGAGCTGTTTTTT,CASSLGGGANTGELFF,.,TRBJ2-2,.,TRBV5-1
TGTGCCAGCAGGGGACAGGTTGGCTTTTCCCCATATGGCTACACCTTC,CASRGQVGFSPYGYTF,TRBD1,TRBJ1-2,.,TRBV7-9
TGTGCCAGCAGCTTAGGGAGGGATTCCTACGAGCAGTACTTC,CASSLGRDSYEQYF,.,TRBJ2-7,.,TRBV7-2
TGTGCCAGCAGCACGTACCCGACAGCTAACTATGGCTACACCTTC,CASSTYPTANYGYTF,.,TRBJ1-2,.,TRBV7-2
TGTGCCACCAGCAGAGATTTTGGGGGGTACCGCAATCAGCCCCAGCATTTT,CATSRDFGGYRNQPQHF,.,TRBJ1-5,.,TRBV15
TGCAGCGTTGATAGTGGGGGGGCCGGGGAGACCCAGTACTTC,CSVDSGGAGETQYF,.,TRBJ2-5,.,TRBV29-1
TGTGCCAGCTCACCACCAGCAGGGGTTGACACTGAAGCTTTCTTT,CASSPPAGVDTEAFF,.,TRBJ1-1,.,TRBV18
TGTGCCACCAGCAGAGATTACAGTTTGAACACTGAAGCTTTCTTT,CATSRDYSLNTEAFF,.,TRBJ1-1,.,TRBV15
TGTGCCAGCAGCTTAGCCCTTGGACTTTTTAAAAACACTGAAGCTTTCTTT,CASSLALGLFKNTEAFF,.,TRBJ1-1,.,TRBV13
TGCACCAGCAGCCAAACCTCACGAGAACGGGGAACAGATACGCAGTATTTT,CTSSQTSRERGTDTQYF,.,TRBJ2-3,once,TRBV1
TGTGCCAGCAGCTTGATGACAGGGGGCGAAGGGGCCAACGTCCTGACTTTC,CASSLMTGGEGANVLTF,TRBD1,TRBJ2-6,.,TRBV7-9
TGTGCCAGCAGCCGCGCTGGGCTACTAGGCCGCTACGAGCAGTACTTC,CASSRAGLLGRYEQYF,.,TRBJ2-7,.,TRBV27
TGTGCCAGCAGTTACTCGGGGACTAGCGGGGGCTACGAGCAGTACTTC,CASSYSGTSGGYEQYF,TRBD2,TRBJ2-7,.,TRBV6-5
TGTGCCATCAGTGGCGAGCCCTATGATACGCAGTATTTT,CAISGEPYDTQYF,.,TRBJ2-3,few,TRBV10-3
TGTGCCAGCAGCTTAGGATTCCAGATCCCCTATGGCTACACCTTC,CASSLGFQIPYGYTF,.,TRBJ1-2,.,TRBV7-2
TGTGCCACCGACAGGGGGAACACTGAAGCTTTCTTT,CATDRGNTEAFF,TRBD1,TRBJ1-1,.,TRBV7-9
TGCGCCAGCAGCCAAGATTACACCTCTGGGGCCAACGTCCTGACTTTC,CASSQDYTSGANVLTF,.,TRBJ2-6,.,TRBV4-3
TGTGCCAGTAGTGCGACCTCCCACTACTCGGAGACCCAGTACTTC,CASSATSHYSETQYF,.,TRBJ2-5,.,TRBV19
TGTGCCAGCAGCTTACCACAGGGGAACCTCTATGGCTACACCTTC,CASSLPQGNLYGYTF,TRBD1,TRBJ1-2,.,TRBV7-9
TGCGCCAGCGGACTAGCGGGAACCGGGGAGCTGTTTTTT,CASGLAGTGELFF,TRBD2,TRBJ2-2,.,TRBV5-1
TGCGCCAGCAGCCAATCGAGGGGGAGCTCCTACAATGAGCAGTTCTTC,CASSQSRGSSYNEQFF,.,TRBJ2-1,.,TRBV4-3
TGTGCCAGCAGCGCCGGAGGGACAGGGACCTACGAGCAGTACTTC,CASSAGGTGTYEQYF,TRBD1,TRBJ2-7,.,TRBV9
TGCAGCGTTGGTAACGGGGACTATGGCTACACCTTC,CSVGNGDYGYTF,.,TRBJ1-2,few,TRBV29-1
TGTGCCAGCCTTCAGGCCGGCACAGATACGCAGTATTTT,CASLQAGTDTQYF,.,TRBJ2-3,.,TRBV25-1